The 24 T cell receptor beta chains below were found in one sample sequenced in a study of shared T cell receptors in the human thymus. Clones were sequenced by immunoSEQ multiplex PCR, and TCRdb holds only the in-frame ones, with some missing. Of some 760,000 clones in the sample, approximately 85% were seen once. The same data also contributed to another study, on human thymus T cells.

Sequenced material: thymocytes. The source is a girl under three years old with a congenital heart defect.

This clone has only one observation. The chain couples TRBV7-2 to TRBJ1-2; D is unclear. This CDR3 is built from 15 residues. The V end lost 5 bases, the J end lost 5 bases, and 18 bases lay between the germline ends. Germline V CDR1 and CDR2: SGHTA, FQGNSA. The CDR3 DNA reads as TGTGCCAGCAGCCACACCTCTGCTCGGAGGTATGGCTACACCTTC. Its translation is CASSHTSARRYGYTF.

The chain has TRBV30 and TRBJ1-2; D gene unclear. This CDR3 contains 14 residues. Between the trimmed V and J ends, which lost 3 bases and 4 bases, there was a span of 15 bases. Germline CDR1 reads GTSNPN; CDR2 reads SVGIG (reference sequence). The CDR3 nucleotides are TGTGCCTGGAGACGCGGCCAGAACCTCTATGGCTACACCTTC. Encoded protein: CAWRRGQNLYGYTF.

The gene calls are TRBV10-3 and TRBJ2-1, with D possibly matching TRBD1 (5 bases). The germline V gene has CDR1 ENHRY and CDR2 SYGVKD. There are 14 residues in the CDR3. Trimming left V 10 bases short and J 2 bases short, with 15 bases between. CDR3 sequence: CARNPPGPYNEQFF. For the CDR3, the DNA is TGTGCCAGAAACCCCCCAGGGCCCTACAATGAGCAGTTCTTC.

The CDR3 loop reads CASSFGRGGRTEETQYF. The CDR3 region has the DNA TGCGCCAGCAGCTTTGGACGGGGTGGTCGCACGGAAGAGACCCAGTACTTC. This chain joins TRBV5-1 and TRBJ2-5; the D gene is possibly TRBD2 (5 bases). Germline CDR1 is SGHRS and CDR2 is YFSETQ. Trimming pared 2 bases from V and 3 bases from J, leaving 20 bases between. The CDR3 length is 17 residues.

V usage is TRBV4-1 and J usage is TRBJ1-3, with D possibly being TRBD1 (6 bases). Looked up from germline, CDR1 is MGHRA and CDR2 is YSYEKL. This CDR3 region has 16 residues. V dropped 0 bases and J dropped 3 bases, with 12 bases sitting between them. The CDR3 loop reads CASSQDRQVDGNTIYF. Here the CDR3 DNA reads TGCGCCAGCAGCCAAGATCGACAGGTCGATGGAAACACCATATATTTT.

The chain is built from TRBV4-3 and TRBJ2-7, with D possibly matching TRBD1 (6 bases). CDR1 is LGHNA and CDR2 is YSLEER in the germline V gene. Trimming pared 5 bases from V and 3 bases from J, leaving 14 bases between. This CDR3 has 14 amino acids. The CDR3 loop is CASSSGAGDYEQYF. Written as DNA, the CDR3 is TGCGCCAGCAGCTCCGGGGCAGGGGACTACGAGCAGTACTTC.

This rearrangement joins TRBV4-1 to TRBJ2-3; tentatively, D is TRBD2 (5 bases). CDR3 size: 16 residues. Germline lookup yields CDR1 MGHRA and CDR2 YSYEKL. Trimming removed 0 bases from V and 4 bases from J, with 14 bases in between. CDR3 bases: TGCGCCAGCAGCCAAGAAGGAGGTAGACCCCCAGATACGCAGTATTTT. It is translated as CASSQEGGRPPDTQYF.

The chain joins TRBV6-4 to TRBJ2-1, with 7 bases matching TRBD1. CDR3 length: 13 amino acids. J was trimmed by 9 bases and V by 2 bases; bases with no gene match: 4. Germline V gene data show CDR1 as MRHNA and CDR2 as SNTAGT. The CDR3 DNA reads TGTGCCAGCAGTGACGACAGGGTGGGTGAGCAGTTCTTC. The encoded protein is CASSDDRVGEQFF.

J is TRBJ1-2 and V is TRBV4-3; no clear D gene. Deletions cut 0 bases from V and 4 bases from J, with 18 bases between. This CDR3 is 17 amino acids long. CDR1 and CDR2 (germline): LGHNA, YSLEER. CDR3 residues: CASSQDMKEEIPYGYTF. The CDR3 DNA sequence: TGCGCCAGCAGCCAAGATATGAAGGAGGAGATCCCCTATGGCTACACCTTC.

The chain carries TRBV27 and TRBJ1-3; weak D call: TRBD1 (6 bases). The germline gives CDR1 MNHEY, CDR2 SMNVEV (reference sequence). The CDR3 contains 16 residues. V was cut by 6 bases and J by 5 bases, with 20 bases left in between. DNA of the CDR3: TGTGCCAGCAGAGGAAGCCAGGGGACGGGCCGAAACACCATATATTTT. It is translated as CASRGSQGTGRNTIYF.

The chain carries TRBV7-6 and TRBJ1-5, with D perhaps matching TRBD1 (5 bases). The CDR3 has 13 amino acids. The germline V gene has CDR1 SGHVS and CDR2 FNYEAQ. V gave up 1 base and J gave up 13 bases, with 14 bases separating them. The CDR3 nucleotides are TGTGCCAGCAGCTTAGGGGGAGGGGCAGGACAGCATTTT. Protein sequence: CASSLGGGAGQHF.

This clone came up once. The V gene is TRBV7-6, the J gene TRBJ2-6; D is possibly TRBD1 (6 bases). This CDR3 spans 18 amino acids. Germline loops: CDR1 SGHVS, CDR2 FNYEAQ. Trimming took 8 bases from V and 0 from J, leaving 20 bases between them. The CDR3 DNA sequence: TGTGCCAGCCGCCGGGACACCCAAACGAGCTCTGGGGCCAACGTCCTGACTTTC. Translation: CASRRDTQTSSGANVLTF.

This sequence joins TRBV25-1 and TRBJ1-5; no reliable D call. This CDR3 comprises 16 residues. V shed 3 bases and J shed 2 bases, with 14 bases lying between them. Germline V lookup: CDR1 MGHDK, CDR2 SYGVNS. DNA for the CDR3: TGTGCCAGCAGTGATGACGAGGGTGAAGGCAATCAGCCCCAGCATTTT. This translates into CASSDDEGEGNQPQHF.

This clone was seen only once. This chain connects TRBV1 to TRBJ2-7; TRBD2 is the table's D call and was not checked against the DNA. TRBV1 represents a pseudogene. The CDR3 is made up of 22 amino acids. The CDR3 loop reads CTSSQDQRKPTKKVSGGYEQYF. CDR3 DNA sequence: TGCACCAGCAGCCAAGATCAACGTAAACCGACTAAAAAGGTTAGCGGGGGGTACGAGCAGTACTTC.

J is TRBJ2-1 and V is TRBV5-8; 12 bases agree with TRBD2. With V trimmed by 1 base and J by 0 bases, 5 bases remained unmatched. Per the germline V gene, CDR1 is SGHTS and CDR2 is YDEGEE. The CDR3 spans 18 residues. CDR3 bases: TGTGCCAGCAGCTTGACTAGCGGGGGGAACATCTCCTACAATGAGCAGTTCTTC. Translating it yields CASSLTSGGNISYNEQFF.

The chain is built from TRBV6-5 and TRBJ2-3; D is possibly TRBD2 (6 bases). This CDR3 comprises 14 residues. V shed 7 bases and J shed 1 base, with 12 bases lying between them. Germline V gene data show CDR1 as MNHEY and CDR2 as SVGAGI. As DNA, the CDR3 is TGTGCCAGCACCCGACTAGTTGGCACAGATACGCAGTATTTT. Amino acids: CASTRLVGTDTQYF.

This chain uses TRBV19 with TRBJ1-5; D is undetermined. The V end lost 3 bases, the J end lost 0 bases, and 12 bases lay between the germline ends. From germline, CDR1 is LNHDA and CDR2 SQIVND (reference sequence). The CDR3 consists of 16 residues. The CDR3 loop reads CASSIARDYSNQPQHF. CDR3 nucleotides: TGTGCCAGTAGTATTGCCCGGGATTATAGCAATCAGCCCCAGCATTTT.

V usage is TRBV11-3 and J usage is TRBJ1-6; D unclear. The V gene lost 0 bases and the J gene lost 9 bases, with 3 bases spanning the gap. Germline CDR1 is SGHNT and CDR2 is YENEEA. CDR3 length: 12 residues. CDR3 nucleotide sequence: TGTGCCAGCAGCTTAGATCTTTCACCCCTCCACTTT. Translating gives CASSLDLSPLHF.

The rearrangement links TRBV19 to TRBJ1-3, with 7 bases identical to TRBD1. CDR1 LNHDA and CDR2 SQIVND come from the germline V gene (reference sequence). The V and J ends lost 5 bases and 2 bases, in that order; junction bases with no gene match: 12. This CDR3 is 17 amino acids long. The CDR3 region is CASSPPTGWIAGNTIYF. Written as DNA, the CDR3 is TGTGCCAGTAGTCCACCGACAGGGTGGATTGCTGGAAACACCATATATTTT.

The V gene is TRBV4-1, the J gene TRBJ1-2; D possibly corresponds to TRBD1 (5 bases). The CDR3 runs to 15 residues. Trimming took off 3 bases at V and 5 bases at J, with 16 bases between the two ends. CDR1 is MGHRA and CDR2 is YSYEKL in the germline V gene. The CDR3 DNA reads TGCGCCAGCAGCCACCCCTTTGAAGGGGAATATGGCTACACCTTC. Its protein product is CASSHPFEGEYGYTF.

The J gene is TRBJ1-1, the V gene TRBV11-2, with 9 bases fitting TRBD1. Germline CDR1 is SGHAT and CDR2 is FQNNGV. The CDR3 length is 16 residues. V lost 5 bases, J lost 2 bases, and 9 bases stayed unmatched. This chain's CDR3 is CASSPQTGGENTEAFF. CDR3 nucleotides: TGTGCCAGCAGCCCCCAGACAGGGGGGGAAAACACTGAAGCTTTCTTT.

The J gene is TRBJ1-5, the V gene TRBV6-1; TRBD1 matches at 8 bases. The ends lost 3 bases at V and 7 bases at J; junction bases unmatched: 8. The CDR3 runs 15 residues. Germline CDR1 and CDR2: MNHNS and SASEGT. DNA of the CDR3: TGTGCCAGCAGTGACTCCAGGGGGCATAAACAGCCCCAGCATTTT. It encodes CASSDSRGHKQPQHF.

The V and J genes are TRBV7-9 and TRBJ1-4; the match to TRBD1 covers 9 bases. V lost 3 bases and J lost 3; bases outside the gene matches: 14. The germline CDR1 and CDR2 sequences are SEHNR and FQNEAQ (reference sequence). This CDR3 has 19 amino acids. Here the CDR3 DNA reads TGTGCCAGCAGCTTTGGGGGACAGGGTCTATGGCAACCTAATGAAAAACTGTTTTTT. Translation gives CASSFGGQGLWQPNEKLFF.

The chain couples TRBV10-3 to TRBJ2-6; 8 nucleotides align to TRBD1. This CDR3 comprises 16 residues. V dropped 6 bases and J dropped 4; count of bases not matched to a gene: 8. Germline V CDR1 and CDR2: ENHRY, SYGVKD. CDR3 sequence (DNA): TGTGCCATCAGCCAGGGGGCCCCCCTCGGGGCCAACGTCCTGACTTTC. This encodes CAISQGAPLGANVLTF.